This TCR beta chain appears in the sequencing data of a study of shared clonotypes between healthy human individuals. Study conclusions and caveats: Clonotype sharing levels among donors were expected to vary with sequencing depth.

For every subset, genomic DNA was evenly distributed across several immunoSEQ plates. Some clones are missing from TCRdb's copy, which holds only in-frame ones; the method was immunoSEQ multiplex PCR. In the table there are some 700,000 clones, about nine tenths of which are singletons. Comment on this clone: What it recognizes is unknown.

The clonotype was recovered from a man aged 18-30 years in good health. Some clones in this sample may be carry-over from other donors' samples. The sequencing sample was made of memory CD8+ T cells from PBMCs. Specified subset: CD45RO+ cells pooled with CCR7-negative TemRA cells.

The CDR3 region is CASSFGTGEETQYF. DNA for the CDR3: TGTGCCAGCAGTTTTGGGACAGGGGAAGAGACCCAGTACTTC. V and J are TRBV6-5 and TRBJ2-5; TRBD1 matches at 10 bases. The CDR3 is made up of 14 amino acids. Germline CDR1 reads MNHEY; CDR2 reads SVGAGI. Trimming took 4 bases from V and 3 from J; bases not matched to a gene: 2.